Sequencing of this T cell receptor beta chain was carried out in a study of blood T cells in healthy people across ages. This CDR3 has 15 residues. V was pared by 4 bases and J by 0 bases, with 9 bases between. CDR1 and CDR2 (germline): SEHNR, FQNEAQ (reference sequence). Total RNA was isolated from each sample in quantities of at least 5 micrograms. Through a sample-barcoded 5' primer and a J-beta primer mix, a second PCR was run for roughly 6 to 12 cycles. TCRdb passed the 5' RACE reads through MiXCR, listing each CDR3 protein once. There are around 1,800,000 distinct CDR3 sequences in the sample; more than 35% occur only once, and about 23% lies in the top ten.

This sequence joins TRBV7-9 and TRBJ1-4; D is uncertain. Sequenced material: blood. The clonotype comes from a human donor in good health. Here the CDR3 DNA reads TGTGCCAGCAGCTCAGGACCTCCAACTAATGAAAAACTGTTTTTT. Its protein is CASSSGPPTNEKLFF.